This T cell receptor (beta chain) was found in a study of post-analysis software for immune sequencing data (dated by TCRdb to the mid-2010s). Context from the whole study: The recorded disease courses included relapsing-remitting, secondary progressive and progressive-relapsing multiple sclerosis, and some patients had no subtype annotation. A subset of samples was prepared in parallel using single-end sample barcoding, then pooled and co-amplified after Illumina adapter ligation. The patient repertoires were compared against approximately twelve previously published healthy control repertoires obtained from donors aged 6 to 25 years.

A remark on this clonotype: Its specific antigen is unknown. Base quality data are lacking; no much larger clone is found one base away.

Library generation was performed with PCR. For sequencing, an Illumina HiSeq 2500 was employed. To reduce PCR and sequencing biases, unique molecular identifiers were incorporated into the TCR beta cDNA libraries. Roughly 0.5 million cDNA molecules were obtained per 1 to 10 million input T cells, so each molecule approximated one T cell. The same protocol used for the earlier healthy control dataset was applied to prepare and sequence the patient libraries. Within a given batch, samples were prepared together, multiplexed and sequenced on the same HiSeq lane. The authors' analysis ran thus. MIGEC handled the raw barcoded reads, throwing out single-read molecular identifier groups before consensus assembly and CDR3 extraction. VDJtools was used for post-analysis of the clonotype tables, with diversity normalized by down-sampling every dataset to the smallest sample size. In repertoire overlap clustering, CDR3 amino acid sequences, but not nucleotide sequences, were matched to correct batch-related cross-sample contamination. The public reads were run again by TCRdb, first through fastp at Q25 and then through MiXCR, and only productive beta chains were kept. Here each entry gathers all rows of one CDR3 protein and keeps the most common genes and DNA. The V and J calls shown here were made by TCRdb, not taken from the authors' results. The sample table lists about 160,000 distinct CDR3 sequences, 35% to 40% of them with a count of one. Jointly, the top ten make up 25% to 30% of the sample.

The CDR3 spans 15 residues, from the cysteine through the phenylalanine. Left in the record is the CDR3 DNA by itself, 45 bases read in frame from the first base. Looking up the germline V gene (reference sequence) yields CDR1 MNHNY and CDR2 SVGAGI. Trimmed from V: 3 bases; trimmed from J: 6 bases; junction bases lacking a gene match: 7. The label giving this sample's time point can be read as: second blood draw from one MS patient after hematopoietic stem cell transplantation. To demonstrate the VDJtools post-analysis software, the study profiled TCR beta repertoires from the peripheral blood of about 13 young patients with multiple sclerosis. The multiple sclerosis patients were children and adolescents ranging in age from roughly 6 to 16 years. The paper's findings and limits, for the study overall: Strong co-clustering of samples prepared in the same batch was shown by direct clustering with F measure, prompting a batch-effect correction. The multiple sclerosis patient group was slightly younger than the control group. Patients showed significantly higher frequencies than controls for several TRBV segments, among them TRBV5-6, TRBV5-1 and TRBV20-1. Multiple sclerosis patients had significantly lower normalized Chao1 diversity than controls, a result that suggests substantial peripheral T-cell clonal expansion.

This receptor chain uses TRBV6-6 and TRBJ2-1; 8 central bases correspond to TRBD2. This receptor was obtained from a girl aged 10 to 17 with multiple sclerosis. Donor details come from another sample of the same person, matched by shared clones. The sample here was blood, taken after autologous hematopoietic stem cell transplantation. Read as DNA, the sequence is TGTGCCAGCAGTTATGTATCGGGAGGGGGCAATGAGCAGTTCTTC. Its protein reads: CASSYVSGGGNEQFF.